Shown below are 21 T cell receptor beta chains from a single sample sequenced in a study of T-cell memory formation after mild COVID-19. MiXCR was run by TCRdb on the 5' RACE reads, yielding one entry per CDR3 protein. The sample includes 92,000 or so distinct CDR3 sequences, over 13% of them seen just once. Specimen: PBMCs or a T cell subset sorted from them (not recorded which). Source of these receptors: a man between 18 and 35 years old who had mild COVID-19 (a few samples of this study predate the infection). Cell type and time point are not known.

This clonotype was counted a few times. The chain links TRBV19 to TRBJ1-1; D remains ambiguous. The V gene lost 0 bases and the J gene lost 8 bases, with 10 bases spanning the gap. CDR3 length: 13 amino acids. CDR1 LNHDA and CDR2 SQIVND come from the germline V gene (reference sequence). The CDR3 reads CASSIETSREAFF. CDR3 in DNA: TGTGCCAGTAGTATAGAAACGTCGCGGGAAGCTTTCTTT.

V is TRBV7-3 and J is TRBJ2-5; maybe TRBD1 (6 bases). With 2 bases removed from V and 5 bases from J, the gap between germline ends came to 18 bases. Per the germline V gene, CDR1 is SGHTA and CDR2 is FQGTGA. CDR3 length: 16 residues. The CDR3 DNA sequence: TGTGCCAGCAGCTTATTTCGCGATGGGGGCGTCGAGACCCAGTACTTC. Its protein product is CASSLFRDGGVETQYF.

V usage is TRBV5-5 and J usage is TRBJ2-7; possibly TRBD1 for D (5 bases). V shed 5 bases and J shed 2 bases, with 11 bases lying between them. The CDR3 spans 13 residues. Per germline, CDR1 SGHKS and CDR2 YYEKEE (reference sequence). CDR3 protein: CASSAQGTYEQYF. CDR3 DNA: TGTGCCAGCAGTGCGCAGGGCACCTACGAGCAGTACTTC.

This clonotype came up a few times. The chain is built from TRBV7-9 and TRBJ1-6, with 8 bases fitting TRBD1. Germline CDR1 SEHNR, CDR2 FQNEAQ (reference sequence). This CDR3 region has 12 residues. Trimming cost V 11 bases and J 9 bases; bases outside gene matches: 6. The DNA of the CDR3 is TGTGCCTTCCAGGGGGCTGGTTCACCCCTCCACTTT. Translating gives CAFQGAGSPLHF.

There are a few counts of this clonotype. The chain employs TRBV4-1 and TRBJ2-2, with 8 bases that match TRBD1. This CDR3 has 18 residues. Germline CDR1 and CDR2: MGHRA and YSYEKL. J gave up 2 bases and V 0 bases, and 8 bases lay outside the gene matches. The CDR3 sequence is CASSQEGPGQGNTGELFF. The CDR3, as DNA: TGCGCCAGCAGCCAAGAAGGTCCAGGACAGGGAAACACCGGGGAGCTGTTTTTT.

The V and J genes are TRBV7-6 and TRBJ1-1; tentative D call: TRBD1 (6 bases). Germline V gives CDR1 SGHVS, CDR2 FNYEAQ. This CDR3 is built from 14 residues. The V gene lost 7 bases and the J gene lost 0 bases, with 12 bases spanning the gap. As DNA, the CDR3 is TGTGCCAGCAAGGACAGACCTTTGAACACTGAAGCTTTCTTT. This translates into CASKDRPLNTEAFF.

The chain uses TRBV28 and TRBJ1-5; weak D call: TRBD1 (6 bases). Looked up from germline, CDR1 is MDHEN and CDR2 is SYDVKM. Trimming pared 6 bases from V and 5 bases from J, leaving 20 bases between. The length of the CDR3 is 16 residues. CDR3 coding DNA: TGTGCCAGCAGCAGCGGGGGGGCGCATACCCATCAGCCCCAGCATTTT. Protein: CASSSGGAHTHQPQHF.

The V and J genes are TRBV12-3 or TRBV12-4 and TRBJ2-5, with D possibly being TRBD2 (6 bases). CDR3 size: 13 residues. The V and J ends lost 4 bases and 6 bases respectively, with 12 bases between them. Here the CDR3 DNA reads TGTGCCAGCAGTTATGGACTATACAAGACCCAGTACTTC. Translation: CASSYGLYKTQYF.

The CDR3 DNA sequence: TGTGCCAGCAGCTCCGGGACTAGCGGCTACAATGAGCAGTTCTTC. Translated: CASSSGTSGYNEQFF. The chain combines TRBV11-2 with TRBJ2-1; TRBD2 matches 11 bases. The V gene's germline CDR1 is SGHAT and CDR2 FQNNGV. This CDR3 is 15 amino acids long. V was pared by 4 bases and J by 3 bases, with 2 bases of the junction left unmatched.

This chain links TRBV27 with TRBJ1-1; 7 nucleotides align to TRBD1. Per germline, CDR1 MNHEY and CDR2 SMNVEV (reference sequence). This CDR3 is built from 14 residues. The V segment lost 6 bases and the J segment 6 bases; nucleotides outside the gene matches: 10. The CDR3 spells CASRLTGLGAEAFF. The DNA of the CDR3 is TGTGCCAGCAGACTGACAGGGTTAGGAGCTGAAGCTTTCTTT.

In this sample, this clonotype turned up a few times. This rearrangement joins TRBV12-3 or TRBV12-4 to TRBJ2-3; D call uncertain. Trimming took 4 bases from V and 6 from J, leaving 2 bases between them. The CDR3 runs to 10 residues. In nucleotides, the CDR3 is TGTGCCAGCAGTTCCGATACGCAGTATTTT. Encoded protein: CASSSDTQYF.

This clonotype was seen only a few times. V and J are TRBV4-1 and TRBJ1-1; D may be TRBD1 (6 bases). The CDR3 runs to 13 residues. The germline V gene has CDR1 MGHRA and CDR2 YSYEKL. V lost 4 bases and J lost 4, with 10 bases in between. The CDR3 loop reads CASSLNRATEAFF. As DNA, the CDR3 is TGCGCCAGCAGCCTAAACAGGGCCACTGAAGCTTTCTTT.

The CDR3 region has the DNA TGTGCCAGCCCCCGGGACAGGGAAAATTTTCAGCCCCAGCATTTT. This sequence encodes CASPRDRENFQPQHF. The J gene is TRBJ1-5, the V gene TRBV12-3 or TRBV12-4, with 9 positions matching TRBD1. V was pared by 8 bases and J by 6 bases, with 11 bases of the junction left unmatched. The CDR3 length is 15 residues.

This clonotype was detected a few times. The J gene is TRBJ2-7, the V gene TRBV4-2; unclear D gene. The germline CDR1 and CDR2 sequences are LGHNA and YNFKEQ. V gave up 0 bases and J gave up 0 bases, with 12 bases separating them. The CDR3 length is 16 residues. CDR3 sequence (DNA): TGTGCCAGCAGCCAAGAGTACACTTCGAGCTCCTACGAGCAGTACTTC. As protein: CASSQEYTSSSYEQYF.

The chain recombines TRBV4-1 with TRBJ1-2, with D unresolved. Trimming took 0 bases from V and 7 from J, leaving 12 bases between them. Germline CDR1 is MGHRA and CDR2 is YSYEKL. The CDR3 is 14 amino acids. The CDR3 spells CASSQDGSIPGYTF. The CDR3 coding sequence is TGCGCCAGCAGCCAAGACGGGAGTATTCCTGGCTACACCTTC.

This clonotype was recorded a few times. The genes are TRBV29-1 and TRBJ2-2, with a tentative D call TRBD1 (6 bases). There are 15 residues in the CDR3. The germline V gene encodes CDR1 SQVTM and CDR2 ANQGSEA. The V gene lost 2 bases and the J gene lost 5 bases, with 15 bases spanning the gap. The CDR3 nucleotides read TGCAGCGTTGAACCCTCGGGACACGAGACCGGGGAGCTGTTTTTT. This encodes CSVEPSGHETGELFF.

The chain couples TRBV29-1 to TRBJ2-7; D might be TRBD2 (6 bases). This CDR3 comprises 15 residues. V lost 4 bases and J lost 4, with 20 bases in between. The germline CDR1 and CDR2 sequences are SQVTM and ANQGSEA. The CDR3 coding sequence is TGCAGCGTTGCCGCCAGTCCGGAGGGGTCGTACGAGCAGTACTTC. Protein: CSVAASPEGSYEQYF.

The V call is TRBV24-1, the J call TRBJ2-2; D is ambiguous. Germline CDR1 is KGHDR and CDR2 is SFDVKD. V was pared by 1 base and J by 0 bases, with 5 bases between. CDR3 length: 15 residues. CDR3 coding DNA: TGTGCCACCAGTGATTTCACAGCGAACACCGGGGAGCTGTTTTTT. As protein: CATSDFTANTGELFF.

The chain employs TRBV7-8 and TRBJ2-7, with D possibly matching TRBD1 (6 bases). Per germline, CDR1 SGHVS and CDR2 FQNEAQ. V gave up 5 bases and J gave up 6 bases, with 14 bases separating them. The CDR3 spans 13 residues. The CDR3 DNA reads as TGTGCCAGCAGCCCCAACAGGGTATCCGAGCAGTACGTC. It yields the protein CASSPNRVSEQYV.

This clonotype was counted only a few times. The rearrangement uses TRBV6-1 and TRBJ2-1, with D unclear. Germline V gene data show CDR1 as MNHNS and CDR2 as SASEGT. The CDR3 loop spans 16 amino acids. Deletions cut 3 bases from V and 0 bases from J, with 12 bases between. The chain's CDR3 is CASSESRSYSYNEQFF. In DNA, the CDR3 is TGTGCCAGCAGTGAGAGCAGGTCTTACTCCTACAATGAGCAGTTCTTC.

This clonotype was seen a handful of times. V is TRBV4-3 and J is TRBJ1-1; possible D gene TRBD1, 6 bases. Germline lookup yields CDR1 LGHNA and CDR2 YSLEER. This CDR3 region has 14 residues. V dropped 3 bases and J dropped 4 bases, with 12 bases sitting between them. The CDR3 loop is CASSQSGTTTEAFF. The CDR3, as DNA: TGCGCCAGCAGCCAGTCCGGGACAACCACTGAAGCTTTCTTT.